These 11 T cell receptor beta chains came from one sample sequenced in a study of blood T cells in healthy people across ages. Together with a sample-barcoded 5' primer, a J-beta primer mix was included in a second PCR lasting roughly 6 to 12 cycles. A single record per CDR3 protein comes from TCRdb applying MiXCR to the 5' RACE reads. The table records about 620,000 distinct CDR3 sequences, 52% of them present only once. Sequencing input: blood. These receptors all come from a woman aged 80 or over in good health.

This sequence joins TRBV7-2 and TRBJ2-3, with D maybe TRBD2 (5 bases). The CDR3 loop spans 17 amino acids. Trimming took 0 bases from V and 2 from J, leaving 15 bases between them. The germline CDR1 and CDR2 sequences are SGHTA and FQGNSA. For the CDR3, the DNA is TGTGCCAGCAGCTTAGCCTTCCCTTTAGACTACACAGATACGCAGTATTTT. It is translated as CASSLAFPLDYTDTQYF.

This clonotype has at least ten counts. This sequence joins TRBV2 and TRBJ2-5, with 7 nucleotides matching TRBD2. The germline V gene has CDR1 SNHLY and CDR2 FYNNEI. V was clipped by 3 bases and J by 1 base; unmatched bases: 11. The CDR3 spans 17 residues. CDR3 bases: TGTGCCAGCAGTGAGGTCCTGAGGGAGGGCACCCAAGAGACCCAGTACTTC. It is translated as CASSEVLREGTQETQYF. The full variable domain, rest sourced from reference TRBV2 and TRBJ2-5, is EPEVTQTPSHQVTQMGQEVILRCVPISNHLYFYWYRQILGQKVEFLVSFYNNEISEKSEIFDDQFSVERPDGSNFTLKIRSTKLEDSAMYFCASSEVLREGTQETQYFGPGTRLLVL.

The chain links TRBV24-1 to TRBJ2-7, with D perhaps TRBD2 (7 bases). Germline CDR1 reads KGHDR; CDR2 reads SFDVKD. V dropped 2 bases and J dropped 6 bases, with 22 bases sitting between them. The CDR3 spans 17 residues. The CDR3 sequence is CATSDYKEAGAAGEQYF. DNA for the CDR3: TGTGCCACCAGTGATTATAAAGAGGCGGGGGCAGCTGGCGAGCAGTACTTC.

This clonotype was found a few times. The chain couples TRBV7-8 to TRBJ2-7; D might be TRBD1 (5 bases). The J call may be mistaken, given a closer DNA end match to TRBJ2-5. This CDR3 is 13 amino acids long. The germline CDR1 and CDR2 sequences are SGHVS and FQNEAQ. CDR3 sequence reads: CASSPRDGETQYF. DNA of the CDR3: TGTGCCAGCAGCCCCAGGGATGGAGAGACCCAGTACTTC.

This clonotype has at least ten counts. The chain has TRBV5-1 and TRBJ1-2; weak D call: TRBD1 (5 bases). The CDR3 consists of 13 residues. The germline gives CDR1 SGHRS, CDR2 YFSETQ. V was shortened by 4 bases and J by 5 bases, with 12 bases between the two germline ends. CDR3 protein: CASSLEPGYGYTF. The CDR3 DNA sequence: TGCGCCAGCAGCCTGGAACCAGGGTATGGCTACACCTTC.

This clonotype was recorded a few times. CDR3 nucleotides: TGTGCCACCAGTGTGAGGGGCTATGAGCAGTTCTTC. Translation gives CATSVRGYEQFF. V is TRBV24-1 and J is TRBJ2-1, with D perhaps assigned TRBD1 or TRBD2 (5 bases each). The germline V and J ends were trimmed by 5 bases and 8 bases, with 9 bases remaining between them. This CDR3 region has 12 residues. Germline V gives CDR1 KGHDR, CDR2 SFDVKD.

This clonotype was seen more than once but under ten times. The chain recombines TRBV7-9 with TRBJ1-1; D is unresolved. Trimming shortened V by 0 bases and J by 1 base, and 12 bases separated the two germline ends. Germline CDR1 is SEHNR and CDR2 is FQNEAQ (reference sequence). The CDR3 consists of 16 residues. In DNA form, the CDR3 reads TGTGCCAGCAGCTTAGCGCCCGACACGTCGAACACTGAAGCTTTCTTT. Its translation is CASSLAPDTSNTEAFF.

This clonotype was seen ten or more times. V is TRBV5-1 and J is TRBJ2-1; D may be TRBD1 or TRBD2 (7 bases each). V dropped 5 bases and J dropped 2 bases, with 14 bases sitting between them. Germline CDR1 reads SGHRS; CDR2 reads YFSETQ. CDR3 length: 15 residues. The CDR3: CASSPRGGTYNEQFF. CDR3 DNA: TGCGCCAGCAGTCCCAGGGGGGGTACCTACAATGAGCAGTTCTTC.

The rearrangement uses TRBV10-3 and TRBJ2-2; TRBD2 matches at 8 bases. The CDR3 is 15 residues long. Germline V gene data show CDR1 as ENHRY and CDR2 as SYGVKD. After removal of 4 bases from V and 3 bases from J, the junction contained 4 bases not matched to a gene. The CDR3 is CAISASGGDTGELFF. DNA of the CDR3: TGTGCCATCAGTGCCAGCGGGGGCGACACCGGGGAGCTGTTTTTT.

The sample holds a few counts of this clonotype. The chain combines TRBV7-9 with TRBJ2-3, with TRBD2 as a possible D gene (6 bases). Germline values: CDR1 SEHNR, CDR2 FQNEAQ (reference sequence). The CDR3 loop spans 15 amino acids. The ends were cut back, 5 bases at V and 2 bases at J, with 14 bases in the middle. CDR3 sequence reads: CASSQAGPFTDTQYF. Here the CDR3 DNA reads TGTGCCAGCAGCCAGGCGGGGCCCTTCACAGATACGCAGTATTTT. Full variable domain (rest looked up from reference TRBV7-9 and TRBJ2-3): DTGVSQNPRHKITKRGQNVTFRCDPISEHNRLYWYRQTLGQGPEFLTYFQNEAQLEKSRLLSDRFSAERPKGSFSTLEIQRTEQGDSAMYLCASSQAGPFTDTQYFGPGTRLTVL.

The chain joins TRBV4-1 to TRBJ2-5; 9 nucleotides agree with TRBD1. CDR3 length: 17 amino acids. CDR1 is MGHRA, CDR2 YSYEKL, per germline. With 4 bases clipped from V and 5 bases from J, the junction kept 14 bases outside the gene matches. Written as DNA, the CDR3 is TGCGCCAGCAGCCTCAGTCCCGGGACAGGGTTCCAGGAGACCCAGTACTTC. It specifies CASSLSPGTGFQETQYF.